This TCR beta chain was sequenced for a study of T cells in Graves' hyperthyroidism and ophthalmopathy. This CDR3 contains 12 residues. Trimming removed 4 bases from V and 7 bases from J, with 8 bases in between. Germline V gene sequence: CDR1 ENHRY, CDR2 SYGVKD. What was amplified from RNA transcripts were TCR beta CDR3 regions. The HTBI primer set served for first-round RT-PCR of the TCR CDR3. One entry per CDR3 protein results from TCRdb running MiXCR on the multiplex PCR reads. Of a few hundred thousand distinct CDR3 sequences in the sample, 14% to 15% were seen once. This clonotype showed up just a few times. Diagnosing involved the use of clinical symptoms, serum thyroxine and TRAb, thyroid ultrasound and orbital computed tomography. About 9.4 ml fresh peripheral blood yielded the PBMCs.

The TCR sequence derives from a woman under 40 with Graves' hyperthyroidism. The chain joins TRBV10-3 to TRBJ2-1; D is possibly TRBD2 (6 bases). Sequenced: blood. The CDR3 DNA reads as TGTGCCATCAGTGGTGGGGGGAATGAGCAGTTCTTC. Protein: CAISGGGNEQFF.